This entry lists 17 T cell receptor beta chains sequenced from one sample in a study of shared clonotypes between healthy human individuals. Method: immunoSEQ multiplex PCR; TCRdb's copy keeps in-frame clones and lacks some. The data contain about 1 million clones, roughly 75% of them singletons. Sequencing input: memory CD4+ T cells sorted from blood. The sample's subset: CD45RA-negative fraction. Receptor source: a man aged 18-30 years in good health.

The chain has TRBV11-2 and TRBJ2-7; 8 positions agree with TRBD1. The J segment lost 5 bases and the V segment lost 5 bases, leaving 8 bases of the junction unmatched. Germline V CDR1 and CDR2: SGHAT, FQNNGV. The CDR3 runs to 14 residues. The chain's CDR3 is CASSVASTGDEQYF. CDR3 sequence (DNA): TGTGCCAGCAGCGTAGCCTCGACAGGGGACGAGCAGTACTTC.

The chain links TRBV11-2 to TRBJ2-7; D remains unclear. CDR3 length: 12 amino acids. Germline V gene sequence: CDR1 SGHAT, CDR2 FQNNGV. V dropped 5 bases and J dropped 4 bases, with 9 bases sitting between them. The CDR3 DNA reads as TGTGCCAGCAGCCGCAGGCAGTACGAGCAGTACTTC. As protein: CASSRRQYEQYF.

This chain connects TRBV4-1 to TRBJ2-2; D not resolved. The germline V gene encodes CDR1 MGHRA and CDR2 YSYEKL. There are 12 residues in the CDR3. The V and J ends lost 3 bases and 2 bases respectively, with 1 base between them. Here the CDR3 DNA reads TGCGCCAGCAGCCACAACACCGGGGAGCTGTTTTTT. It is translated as CASSHNTGELFF.

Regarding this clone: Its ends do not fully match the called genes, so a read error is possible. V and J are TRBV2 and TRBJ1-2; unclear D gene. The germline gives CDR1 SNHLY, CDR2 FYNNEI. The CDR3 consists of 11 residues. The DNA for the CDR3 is TGTGCCAGCAGTGTAAGGGATGGCCACACCTTC. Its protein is CASSVRDGHTF.

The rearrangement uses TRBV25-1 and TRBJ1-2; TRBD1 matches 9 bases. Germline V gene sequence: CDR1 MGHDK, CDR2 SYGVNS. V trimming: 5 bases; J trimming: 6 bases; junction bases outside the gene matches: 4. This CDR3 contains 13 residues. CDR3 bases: TGTGCCAGCAGTCGGACAGGGGTTAATGGCTACACCTTC. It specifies CASSRTGVNGYTF.

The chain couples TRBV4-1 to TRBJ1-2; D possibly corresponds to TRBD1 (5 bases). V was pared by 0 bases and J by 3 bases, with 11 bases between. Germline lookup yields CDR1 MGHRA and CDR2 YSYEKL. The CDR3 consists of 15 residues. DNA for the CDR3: TGCGCCAGCAGCCAAGATTATTGGGGGTACTATGGCTACACCTTC. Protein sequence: CASSQDYWGYYGYTF.

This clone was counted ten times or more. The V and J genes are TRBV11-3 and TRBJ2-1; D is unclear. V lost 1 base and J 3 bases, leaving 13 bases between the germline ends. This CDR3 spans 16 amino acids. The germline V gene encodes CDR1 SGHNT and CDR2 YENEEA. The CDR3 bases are TGTGCCAGCAGCTTAGGGGGTCCATCTCTCTACAATGAGCAGTTCTTC. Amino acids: CASSLGGPSLYNEQFF.

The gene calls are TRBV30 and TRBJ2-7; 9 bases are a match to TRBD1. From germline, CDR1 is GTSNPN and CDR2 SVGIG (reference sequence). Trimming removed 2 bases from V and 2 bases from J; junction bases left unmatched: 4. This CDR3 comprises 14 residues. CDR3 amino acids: CAWSWDREAYEQYF. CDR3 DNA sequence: TGTGCCTGGAGTTGGGACAGGGAGGCCTACGAGCAGTACTTC.

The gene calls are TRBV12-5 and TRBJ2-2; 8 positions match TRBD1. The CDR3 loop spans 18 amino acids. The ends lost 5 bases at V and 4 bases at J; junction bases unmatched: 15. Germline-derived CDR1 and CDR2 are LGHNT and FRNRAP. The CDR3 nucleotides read TGTGCTAGTGGTCCGTGGACAGGGCTGACTAGGACCACCGGGGAGCTGTTTTTT. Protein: CASGPWTGLTRTTGELFF.

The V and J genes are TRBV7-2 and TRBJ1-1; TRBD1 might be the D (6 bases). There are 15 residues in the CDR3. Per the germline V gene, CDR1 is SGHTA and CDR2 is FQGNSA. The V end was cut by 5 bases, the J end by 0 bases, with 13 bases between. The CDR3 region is CASSRRGTMNTEAFF. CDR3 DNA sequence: TGTGCCAGCAGCCGCCGCGGGACAATGAACACTGAAGCTTTCTTT.

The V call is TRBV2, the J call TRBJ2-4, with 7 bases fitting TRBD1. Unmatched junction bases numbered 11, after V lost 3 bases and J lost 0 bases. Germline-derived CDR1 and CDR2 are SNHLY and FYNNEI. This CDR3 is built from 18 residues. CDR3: CASSERTGQKLAKNIQYF. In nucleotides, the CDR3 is TGTGCCAGCAGTGAGAGGACGGGACAGAAACTAGCCAAAAACATTCAGTACTTC. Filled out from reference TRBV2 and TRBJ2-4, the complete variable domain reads EPEVTQTPSHQVTQMGQEVILRCVPISNHLYFYWYRQILGQKVEFLVSFYNNEISEKSEIFDDQFSVERPDGSNFTLKIRSTKLEDSAMYFCASSERTGQKLAKNIQYFGAGTRLSVL.

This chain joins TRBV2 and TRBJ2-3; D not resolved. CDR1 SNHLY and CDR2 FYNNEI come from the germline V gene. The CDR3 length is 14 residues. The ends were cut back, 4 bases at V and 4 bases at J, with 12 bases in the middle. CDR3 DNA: TGTGCCAGCAGTGTGGTGAGAGGCTCAGATACGCAGTATTTT. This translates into CASSVVRGSDTQYF.

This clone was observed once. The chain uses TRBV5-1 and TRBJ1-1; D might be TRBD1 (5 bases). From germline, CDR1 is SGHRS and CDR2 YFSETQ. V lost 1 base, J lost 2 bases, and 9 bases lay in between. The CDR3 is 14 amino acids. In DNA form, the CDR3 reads TGCGCCAGCAGCTTGTACGGGGCAAACACTGAAGCTTTCTTT. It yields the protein CASSLYGANTEAFF.

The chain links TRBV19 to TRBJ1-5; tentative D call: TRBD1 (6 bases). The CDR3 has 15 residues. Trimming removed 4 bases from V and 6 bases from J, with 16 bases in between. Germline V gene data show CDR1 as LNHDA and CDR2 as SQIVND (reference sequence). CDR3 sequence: CASSKVLQGTQPQHF. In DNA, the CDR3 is TGTGCCAGTAGTAAGGTTCTACAGGGCACTCAGCCCCAGCATTTT.

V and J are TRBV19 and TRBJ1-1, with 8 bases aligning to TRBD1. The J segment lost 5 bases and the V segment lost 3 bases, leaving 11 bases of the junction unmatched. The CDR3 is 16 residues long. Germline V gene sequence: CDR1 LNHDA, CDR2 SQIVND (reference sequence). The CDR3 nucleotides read TGTGCCAGTAGTATCGGGGGACAGGCCCCGCGGACTGAAGCTTTCTTT. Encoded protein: CASSIGGQAPRTEAFF. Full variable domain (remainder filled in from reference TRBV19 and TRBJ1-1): DGGITQSPKYLFRKEGQNVTLSCEQNLNHDAMYWYRQDPGQGLRLIYYSQIVNDFQKGDIAEGYSVSREKKESFPLTVTSAQKNPTAFYLCASSIGGQAPRTEAFFGQGTRLTVV.

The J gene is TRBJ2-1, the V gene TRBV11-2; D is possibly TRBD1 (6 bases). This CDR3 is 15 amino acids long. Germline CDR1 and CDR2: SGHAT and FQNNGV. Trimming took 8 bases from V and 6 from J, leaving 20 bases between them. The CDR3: CASATGTTKVNEQFF. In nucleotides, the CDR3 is TGTGCCAGCGCAACCGGGACAACAAAAGTCAATGAGCAGTTCTTC.

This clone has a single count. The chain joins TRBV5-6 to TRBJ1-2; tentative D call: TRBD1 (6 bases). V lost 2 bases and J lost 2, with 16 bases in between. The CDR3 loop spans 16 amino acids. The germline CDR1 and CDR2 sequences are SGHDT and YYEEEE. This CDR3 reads CASSLKDRSPNYGYTF. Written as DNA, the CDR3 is TGTGCCAGCAGCTTAAAAGACAGGAGCCCAAACTATGGCTACACCTTC.